The present TCR beta chain was sequenced within a study of OX40 agonist ivuxolimab in advanced cancers. Study-wide context: Ivuxolimab, which targeted the costimulatory receptor OX40 (CD134), was an agonistic, fully human IgG2 monoclonal antibody. The purpose of peripheral TCRbeta sequencing was to test whether ivuxolimab changed TCR sequence diversity and led to clonal T-cell expansion. Intravenous ivuxolimab was administered to patients every 2 weeks at six dose levels: 0.01, 0.1, 0.3, 1.5, 3 and 10 mg/kg. A male proportion of roughly 80% and a mean age of approximately 60 years, ranging from roughly 23 to 90, were recorded for the dose-escalation cohort. Among the roughly 52 dose-escalation patients, about 20 had hepatocellular carcinoma, approximately 15 melanoma, 9 renal cell carcinoma and 9 head and neck cancer. Partial responses were achieved by three dose-escalation patients, of whom one had hepatocellular carcinoma and two had cutaneous melanoma. The paper covers the monotherapy dose-escalation part of the phase I ivuxolimab trial, which included N ≈ 50 patients. Patients were allowed to have had prior anti-PD-1, anti-PD-L1 or anti-CTLA-4 therapy, and around 37% of the dose-escalation patients had previously received checkpoint inhibitors. General conclusions and limits of the study: Clonal expansion of both CD4+ and CD8+ blood T cells was observed from baseline to week 6 at doses 0.1 to 3.0 mg/kg. The antigen specificity of the peripheral T cells that underwent clonal expansion was not determined. In the 0.1-3.0 mg/kg groups, partial responders were among the patients with the lowest normalized peripheral clonal expansion, particularly in CD8+ T cells. Low levels of normalized T-cell clonal expansion were also shown by some nonresponding patients. After ivuxolimab, expanded clones were on average more numerous among CD8+ T cells than among CD4+ T cells.

The germline V gene (reference sequence) gives CDR1 as LNHDA and CDR2 as SQIVND. Reading from cysteine to phenylalanine, the CDR3 counts 16 amino acids. The only DNA kept is the CDR3, 48 bases in frame from the first base. V is cut back by 6 bases and J by 4 bases, with 6 bases in the junction unmatched. Worth noting for this clone: It has no known antigen specificity. No qualities accompany the bases; no much larger clone lies one base away.

For sequencing of the TCRbeta CDR3 region, genomic DNA was extracted from the sorted cells. The immunoSEQ Assay was used for sequencing of TCRbeta CDR3 regions. This immuneACCESS table, as held by TCRdb, lists in-frame sequences with V and J called but not all clones. Of the missing ones, under half trace to an unresolved V gene in checked studies; the others have no known cause. For this sample there are about 57,000 clones; 83% appear just once. The ten largest clonotypes hold approximately 3% of the sample. The trial excluded patients who had a history of autoimmune disease or were on systemic immunosuppression. Peripheral blood for TCR sequencing was collected from all dose cohorts at baseline, on cycle 4 day 1, and on cycle 7 day 1. The samples were drawn from a first-in-human, open-label, multicenter phase I dose-escalation trial of ivuxolimab. Adults with locally advanced or metastatic melanoma, renal cell carcinoma, hepatocellular carcinoma or head and neck squamous cell carcinoma were enrolled in the trial. Before TCR sequencing, CD4+ T cells and CD8+ T cells from peripheral blood were sorted into separate populations.

The input for sequencing was CD4+ or CD8+ T cells sorted from blood, taken in a trial of the OX40 agonist ivuxolimab. Recombination connected TRBV19 to TRBJ2-3, and 14 junctional nucleotides match TRBD2. The origin of this receptor is an adult with an advanced solid tumor such as melanoma, head and neck, liver or kidney cancer. The CDR3 sequence is CASRGLAGVGPDTQYF. The DNA is as follows: TGTGCCAGTAGGGGACTAGCGGGAGTGGGGCCAGATACGCAGTATTTT.